This T cell receptor (beta chain) was profiled in a study of radiotherapy plus CTLA-4 blockade in lung cancer. Study outcomes and limitations: Response was reportedly best predicted by early blood T cell clone dynamics, with interferon-beta.

Comments on this clone: Its antigen is undetermined.

Sequenced by immunoSEQ multiplex PCR; TCRdb stores in-frame clones only, minus some. The table includes approximately 77,000 clones, around 78% detected once. This receptor was obtained from a human donor with non-small cell lung cancer whose response to radiotherapy plus ipilimumab could not be evaluated. Some clones in this sample may be carry-over from other donors' samples. Sequencing used peripheral blood, obtained from a patient treated with radiotherapy plus ipilimumab.

The CDR3 reads CASSFARGEETQYF. CDR3 coding DNA: TGTGCCAGCAGCTTCGCACGGGGGGAAGAGACCCAGTACTTC. J is TRBJ2-5 and V is TRBV7-6; TRBD2 matches at 7 bases. This CDR3 has 14 amino acids. Germline CDR1 and CDR2: SGHVS and FNYEAQ. V shed 3 bases, J shed 3 bases, and the junction held 4 bases outside the gene matches. Combining the CDR3 with reference TRBV7-6 and TRBJ2-5 gives the whole variable domain GAGVSQSPRYKVTKRGQDVALRCDPISGHVSLYWYRQALGQGPEFLTYFNYEAQQDKSGLPNDRFSAERPEGSISTLTIQRTEQRDSAMYRCASSFARGEETQYFGPGTRLLVL.